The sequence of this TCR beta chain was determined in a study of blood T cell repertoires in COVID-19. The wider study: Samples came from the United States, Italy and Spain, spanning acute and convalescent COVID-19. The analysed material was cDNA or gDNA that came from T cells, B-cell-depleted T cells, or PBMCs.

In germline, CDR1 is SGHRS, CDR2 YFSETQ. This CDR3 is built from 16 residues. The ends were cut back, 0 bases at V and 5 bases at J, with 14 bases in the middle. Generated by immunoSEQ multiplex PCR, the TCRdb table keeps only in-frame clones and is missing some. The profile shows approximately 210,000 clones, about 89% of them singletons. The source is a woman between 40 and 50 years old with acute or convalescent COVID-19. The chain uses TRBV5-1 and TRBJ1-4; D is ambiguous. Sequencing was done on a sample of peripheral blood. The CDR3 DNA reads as TGCGCCAGCAGCTTGGCAGTTGCAGGCGTAAATGAAAAACTGTTTTTT. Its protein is CASSLAVAGVNEKLFF.